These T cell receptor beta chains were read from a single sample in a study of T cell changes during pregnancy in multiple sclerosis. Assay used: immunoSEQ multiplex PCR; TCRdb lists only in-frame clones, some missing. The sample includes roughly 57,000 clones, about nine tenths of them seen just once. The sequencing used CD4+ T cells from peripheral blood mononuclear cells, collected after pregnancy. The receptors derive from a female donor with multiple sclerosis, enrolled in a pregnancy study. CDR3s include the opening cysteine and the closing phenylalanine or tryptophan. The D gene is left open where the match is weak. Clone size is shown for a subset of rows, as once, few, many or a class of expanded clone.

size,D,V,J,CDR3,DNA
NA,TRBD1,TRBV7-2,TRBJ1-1,CASSLSIIGTANTEAFF,TGTGCCAGCAGCTTATCCATCATCGGGACAGCTAACACTGAAGCTTTCTTT
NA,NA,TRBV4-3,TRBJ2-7,CASSQDPVGYEQYF,TGCGCCAGCAGCCAAGATCCGGTCGGCTACGAGCAGTACTTC
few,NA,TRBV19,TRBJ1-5,CASSISPPGQPQHF,TGTGCCAGTAGTATAAGCCCCCCGGGTCAGCCCCAGCATTTT
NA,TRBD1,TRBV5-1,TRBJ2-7,CASSLPTGGSPYEQYF,TGCGCCAGCAGCTTGCCCACAGGGGGCTCCCCCTACGAGCAGTACTTC
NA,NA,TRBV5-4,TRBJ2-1,CASSPVPSLNEQFF,TGTGCCAGCAGCCCCGTCCCCAGTCTGAATGAGCAGTTCTTC
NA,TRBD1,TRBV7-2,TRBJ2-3,CASSSDRGRNTDTQYF,TGTGCCAGCAGCTCAGACAGGGGCCGCAACACAGATACGCAGTATTTT
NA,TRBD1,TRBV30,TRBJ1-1,CAWGKGASTEAFF,TGTGCCTGGGGAAAGGGGGCCAGCACTGAAGCTTTCTTT
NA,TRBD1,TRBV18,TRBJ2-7,CASSTDRGNYEQYF,TGTGCCAGCTCAACGGACAGGGGAAATTACGAGCAGTACTTC
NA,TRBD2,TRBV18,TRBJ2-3,CASSPGRETQYF,TGTGCCAGCTCACCAGGGAGGGAAACGCAGTATTTT
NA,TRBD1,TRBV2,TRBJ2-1,CASSEASPGQGGQFF,TGTGCCAGCAGTGAAGCAAGTCCGGGACAGGGGGGGCAGTTCTTC
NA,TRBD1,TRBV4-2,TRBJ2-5,CASSQEGTGGETQYF,TGTGCCAGCAGCCAAGAAGGGACAGGGGGGGAGACCCAGTACTTC
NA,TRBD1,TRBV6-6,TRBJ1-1,CASSKMRTGGGEAFF,TGTGCCAGCAGTAAAATGAGGACAGGAGGGGGTGAAGCTTTCTTT
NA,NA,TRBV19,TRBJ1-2,CASSINQGIGGYTF,TGTGCCAGTAGTATAAATCAGGGGATCGGTGGCTACACCTTC
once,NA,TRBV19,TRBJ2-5,CASSVTSEETQYF,TGTGCCAGTAGTGTTACTAGTGAAGAGACCCAGTACTTC
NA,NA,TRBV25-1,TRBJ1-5,CASSGQANQPQHF,TGTGCCAGCAGTGGGCAGGCTAATCAGCCCCAGCATTTT
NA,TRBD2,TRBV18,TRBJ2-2,CASSPGLAGGTGELFF,TGTGCCAGCTCACCAGGACTAGCGGGGGGCACCGGGGAGCTGTTTTTT
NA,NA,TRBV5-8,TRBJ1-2,CASSLAVEYGYTF,TGTGCCAGCAGCTTGGCGGTAGAATATGGCTACACCTTC
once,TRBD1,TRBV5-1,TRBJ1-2,CASSQGANYGYTF,TGCGCCAGCAGCCAGGGGGCGAACTATGGCTACACCTTC
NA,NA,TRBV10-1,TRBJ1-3,CASSRISGHHSGNTIYF,TGCGCCAGCAGTAGAATTTCGGGACACCACTCTGGAAACACCATATATTTT
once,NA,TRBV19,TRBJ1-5,CASSMIGGGNQPQHF,TGTGCCAGTAGTATGATCGGCGGGGGCAATCAGCCCCAGCATTTT
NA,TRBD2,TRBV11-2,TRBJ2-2,CASSLQGLAGNTGELFF,TGTGCCAGCAGCTTACAGGGGCTAGCGGGGAACACCGGGGAGCTGTTTTTT
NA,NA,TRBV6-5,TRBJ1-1,CASGLGSEAFF,TGTGCCAGCGGACTTGGGTCTGAAGCTTTCTTT
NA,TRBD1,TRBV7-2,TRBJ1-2,CASSLSRQGLGQSYGYTF,TGTGCCAGCAGCTTATCCCGACAGGGACTGGGCCAATCTTATGGCTACACCTTC
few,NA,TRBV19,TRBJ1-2,CASKRQNYGYTF,TGTGCCAGTAAGAGACAGAACTATGGCTACACCTTC
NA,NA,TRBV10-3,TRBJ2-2,CAISGSINRNTGELFF,TGTGCCATCAGTGGGTCGATAAACAGAAACACCGGGGAGCTGTTTTTT
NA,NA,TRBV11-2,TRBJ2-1,CASSLSSSQQFF,TGTGCCAGCAGCTTAAGTTCCAGTCAGCAGTTCTTC
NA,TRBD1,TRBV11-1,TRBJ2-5,CASSFAGTGGQETQYF,TGTGCCAGCAGCTTCGCCGGGACAGGGGGACAAGAGACCCAGTACTTC
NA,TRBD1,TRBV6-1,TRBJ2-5,CASSEQGAAKTQYF,TGTGCCAGCAGTGAACAGGGGGCTGCGAAGACCCAGTACTTC
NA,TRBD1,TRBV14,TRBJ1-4,CASSLTGGAEKLFF,TGTGCCAGCAGCCTGACAGGGGGCGCGGAAAAACTGTTTTTT
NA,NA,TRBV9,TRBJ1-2,CASSVGGVLGYTF,TGTGCCAGCAGCGTTGGAGGGGTCTTAGGCTACACCTTC
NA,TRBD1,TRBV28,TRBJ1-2,CASSSPGTGGSYTF,TGTGCCAGCAGTTCCCCTGGGACAGGGGGCAGCTACACCTTC
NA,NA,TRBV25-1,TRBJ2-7,CASSAVTGPSKPHEQYF,TGTGCCAGCAGTGCGGTAACAGGGCCTTCGAAGCCCCACGAGCAGTACTTC
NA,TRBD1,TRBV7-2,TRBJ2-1,CASSGDRADEQFF,TGTGCCAGCAGCGGGGACAGGGCCGATGAGCAGTTCTTC
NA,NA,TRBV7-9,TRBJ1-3,CASSFRDTFSGNTIYF,TGTGCCAGCAGCTTCCGGGACACCTTCTCTGGAAACACCATATATTTT
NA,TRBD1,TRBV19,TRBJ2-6,CASTTGGGGANVLTF,TGTGCCAGTACGACAGGGGGAGGTGGGGCCAACGTCCTGACTTTC
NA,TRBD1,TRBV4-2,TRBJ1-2,CASSQDLAGGPPHYGYTF,TGTGCCAGCAGCCAAGATCTGGCAGGGGGCCCCCCCCACTATGGCTACACCTTC
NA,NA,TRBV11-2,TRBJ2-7,CASSSDRVYEQYF,TGTGCCAGCAGCTCGGACAGAGTCTACGAGCAGTACTTC
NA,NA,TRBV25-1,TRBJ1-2,CASSDQNDFYGYTF,TGTGCCAGCAGTGATCAAAACGACTTCTATGGCTACACCTTC
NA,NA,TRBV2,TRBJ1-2,CASSPGIPNYGYTF,TGTGCCAGCAGCCCTGGCATCCCTAACTATGGCTACACCTTC
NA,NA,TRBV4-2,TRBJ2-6,CASSQITGANVLTF,TGTGCCAGCAGCCAAATCACTGGGGCCAACGTCCTGACTTTC
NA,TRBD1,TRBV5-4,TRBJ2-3,CASSLGGTGTDTQYF,TGTGCCAGCAGCTTGGGGGGGACAGGCACAGATACGCAGTATTTT
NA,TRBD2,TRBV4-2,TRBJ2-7,CASSQRSGGAYEQYF,TGTGCCAGCAGCCAACGGAGCGGGGGGGCCTACGAGCAGTACTTC
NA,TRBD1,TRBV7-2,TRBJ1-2,CASSPDRGGGYTF,TGTGCCAGCAGCCCAGACAGGGGAGGGGGCTACACCTTC
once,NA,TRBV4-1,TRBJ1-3,CASSQRGSGNTIYF,TGCGCCAGCAGCCAAAGGGGCTCTGGAAACACCATATATTTT
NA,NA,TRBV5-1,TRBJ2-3,CASSLAPISWGTPFRESHTDTQYF,TGCGCCAGCAGCTTGGCGCCCATCTCATGGGGTACTCCCTTCCGGGAATCACACACAGATACGCAGTATTTT
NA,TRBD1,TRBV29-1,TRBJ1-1,CSVGRGPAQEAFF,TGCAGCGTGGGCAGGGGGCCAGCCCAAGAAGCTTTCTTT
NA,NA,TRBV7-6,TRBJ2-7,CASSPAGTPYEQYF,TGTGCCAGCAGCCCCGCGGGGACTCCTTACGAGCAGTACTTC
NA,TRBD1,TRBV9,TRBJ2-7,CASSVGTGSSYEQYF,TGTGCCAGCAGCGTAGGGACAGGCAGCTCCTACGAGCAGTACTTC
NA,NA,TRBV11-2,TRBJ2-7,CASSLDGRGLSYEQYF,TGTGCCAGCAGCTTAGACGGCCGGGGTCTGTCCTACGAGCAGTACTTC
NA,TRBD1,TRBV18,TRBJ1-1,CASSPQGAGTEAFF,TGTGCCAGCTCACCGCAGGGGGCCGGGACTGAAGCTTTCTTT
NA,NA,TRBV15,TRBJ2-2,CATSSGGNTGELFF,TGTGCCACCAGCAGCGGGGGGAACACCGGGGAGCTGTTTTTT
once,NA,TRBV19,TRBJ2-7,CATSQSVDYEQYF,TGTGCTACCTCACAGTCGGTAGACTACGAGCAGTACTTC
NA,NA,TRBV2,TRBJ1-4,CASRWTVNTNEKLFF,TGTGCCAGCCGATGGACAGTGAATACTAATGAAAAACTGTTTTTT
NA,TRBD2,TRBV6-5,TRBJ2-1,CASSSASGGSYNEQFF,TGTGCCAGCAGTTCCGCTAGCGGGGGGAGTTACAATGAGCAGTTCTTC
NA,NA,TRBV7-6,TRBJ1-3,CASSQTEGNTIYF,TGTGCCAGCAGCCAGACAGAGGGAAACACCATATATTTT
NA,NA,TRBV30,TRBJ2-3,CAWSHGQSTDTQYF,TGTGCCTGGAGCCACGGACAGTCCACAGATACGCAGTATTTT
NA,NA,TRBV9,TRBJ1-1,CASSVSAQAGRGAFF,TGTGCCAGCAGCGTTTCCGCCCAAGCGGGGCGCGGAGCTTTCTTT
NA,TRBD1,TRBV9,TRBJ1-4,CASSVGPRTGAGEKLFF,TGTGCCAGCAGCGTAGGTCCCCGGACAGGGGCAGGTGAAAAACTGTTTTTT
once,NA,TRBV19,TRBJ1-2,CATTKTGGLTNYGYTF,TGTGCCACCACAAAGACAGGTGGACTGACCAACTATGGCTACACCTTC
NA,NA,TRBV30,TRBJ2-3,CAWSRGGLGTDTQYF,TGTGCCTGGTCCAGGGGAGGGTTAGGCACAGATACGCAGTATTTT